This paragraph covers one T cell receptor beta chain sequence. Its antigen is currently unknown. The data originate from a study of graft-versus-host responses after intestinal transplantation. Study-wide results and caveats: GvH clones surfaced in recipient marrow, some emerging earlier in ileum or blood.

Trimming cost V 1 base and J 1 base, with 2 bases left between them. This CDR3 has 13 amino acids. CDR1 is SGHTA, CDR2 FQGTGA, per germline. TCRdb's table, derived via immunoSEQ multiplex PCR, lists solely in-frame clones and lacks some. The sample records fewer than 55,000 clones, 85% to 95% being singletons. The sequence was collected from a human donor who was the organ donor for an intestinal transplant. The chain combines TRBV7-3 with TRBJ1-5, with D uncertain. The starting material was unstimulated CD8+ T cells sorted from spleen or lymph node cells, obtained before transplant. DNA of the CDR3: TGTGCCAGCAGCTTAAACAGCAATCAGCCCCAGCATTTT. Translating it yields CASSLNSNQPQHF. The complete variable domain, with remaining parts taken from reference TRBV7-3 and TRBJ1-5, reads GAGVSQTPSNKVTEKGKYVELRCDPISGHTALYWYRQSLGQGPEFLIYFQGTGAADDSGLPNDRFFAVRPEGSVSTLKIQRTERGDSAVYLCASSLNSNQPQHFGDGTRLSIL.